A single T cell receptor (beta chain) is shown here with its context. This clonotype showed up just a few times. The target of this receptor is not known. A much larger clone differs by one base, so this may be a read error. Receptors were amplified or captured by multiplex PCR. Sequencing used an Ion Torrent PGM. In the roughly 25-patient analysis, TRBV12-4/TRBJ1-2 clonotypes were amplified using adaptor-ligated barcode primers. For the 23-patient cohort, the TRBV12-4/TRBJ1-2 amplicons were sequenced on the Ion Personal Genome Machine system. In the paper's pipeline: For each of nine subset-tissue groups, sequencing data from the five patients were combined, and the groups were compared by unsupervised clustering of TCR gene usage. Repertoire similarity was calculated with the Morisita-Horn index, weighting shared sequences by their contribution to each repertoire. The raw public reads went through TCRdb reprocessing: fastp at Q25, MiXCR clone calling, in-frame beta chains kept. Records with the same CDR3 protein are collapsed into one entry carrying the most frequent genes and DNA. Here the V and J calls rest on TCRdb's processing, not on the authors' analysis. Within this sample are 1,300 or so distinct CDR3 sequences, with about 20% of them counted one time only. The top ten hold about 18% of the sample.

Spanning cysteine to phenylalanine, the CDR3 consists of 12 amino acids. Only the CDR3 DNA is retained, 36 bases long and in frame from the first base. V is reduced by 11 bases and J by 7 bases, leaving a spacing of 17 bases between them. The data were taken from a study (dated by TCRdb to about 2015). Broadly, across the study: The study set out to test whether tumor-infiltrating Tregs in breast cancer get recruited from blood Tregs or are instead converted in situ from other CD4+ T cell subsets.

Results the study describes overall, beyond this receptor: The TCR alpha and beta sequences of tumor-infiltrating Tregs showed the greatest overlap with tumor naive CD4+ T cells, followed by blood naive CD4+ T cells. Tumor memory CD4+ T cell TCR gene usage clustered with blood and lymph node memory CD4+ cells and lymph node naive CD4+ cells. Across the roughly 24 patients, roughly 13% of TRBV12-4/TRBJ1-2 sequences from tumor Tregs were shared with naive CD4+ cells, compared with under 2.3% shared with blood Tregs or memory cells. Validation in the larger cohort was restricted to a single TCR beta V-J rearrangement rather than whole repertoires.

To purify naive CD4+ T cells, the Miltenyi Naive CD4+ T Cell Isolation kit was used, and CD25 microbeads served to deplete Tregs. In a larger cohort of around 21 breast cancer patients, a single TRBV12-4/TRBJ1-2 rearrangement was sequenced in tumor Tregs and in blood Treg, naive and memory CD4+ cells. Ficoll density gradient centrifugation was used to isolate mononuclear cells from either lymph nodes or roughly 50 ml of peripheral blood. FACS confirmed that the sorted cell populations were more than 90% pure. The source material was naive CD4+ T cells sorted from blood. What the cell subset or site label conveys for this sample: naive CD4+ T cells, CD4+CD45RA+CD25-. The source of this sequence is a female donor with breast cancer. The chain uses TRBV12-3 or TRBV12-4 and TRBJ1-2; a tentative D match to TRBD1 spans 6 bases. The bases read TGTGCCTGCATTCTCAGCAGGGGTGGCTACACCTTC. Its protein reads: CACILSRGGYTF.